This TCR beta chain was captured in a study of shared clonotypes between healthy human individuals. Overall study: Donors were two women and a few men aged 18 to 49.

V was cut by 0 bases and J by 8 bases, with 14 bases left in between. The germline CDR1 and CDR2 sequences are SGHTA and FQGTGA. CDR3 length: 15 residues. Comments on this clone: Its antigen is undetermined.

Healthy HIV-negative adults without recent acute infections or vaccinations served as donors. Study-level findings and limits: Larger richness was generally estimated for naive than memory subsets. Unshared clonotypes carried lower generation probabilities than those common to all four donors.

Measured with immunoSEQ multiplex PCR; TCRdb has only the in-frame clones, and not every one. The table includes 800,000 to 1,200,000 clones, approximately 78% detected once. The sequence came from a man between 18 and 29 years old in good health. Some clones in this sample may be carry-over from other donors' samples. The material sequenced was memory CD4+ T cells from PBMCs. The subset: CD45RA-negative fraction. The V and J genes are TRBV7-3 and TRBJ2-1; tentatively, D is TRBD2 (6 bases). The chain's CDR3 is CASSLTVGGSHEQFF. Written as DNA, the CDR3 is TGTGCCAGCAGCTTAACGGTGGGGGGATCCCATGAGCAGTTCTTC.